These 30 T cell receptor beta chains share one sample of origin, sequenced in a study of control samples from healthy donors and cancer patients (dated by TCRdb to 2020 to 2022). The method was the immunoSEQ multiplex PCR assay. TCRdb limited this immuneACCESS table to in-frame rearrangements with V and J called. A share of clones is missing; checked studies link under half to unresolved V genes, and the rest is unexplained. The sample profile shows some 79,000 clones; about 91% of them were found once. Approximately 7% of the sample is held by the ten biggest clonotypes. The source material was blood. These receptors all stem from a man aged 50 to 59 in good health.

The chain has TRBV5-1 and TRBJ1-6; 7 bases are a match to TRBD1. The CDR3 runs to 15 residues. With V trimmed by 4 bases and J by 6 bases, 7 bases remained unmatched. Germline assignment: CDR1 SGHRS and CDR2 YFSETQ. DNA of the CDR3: TGCGCCAGCAGCATCGACAGGGCCCCTAATTCACCCCTCCACTTT. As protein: CASSIDRAPNSPLHF. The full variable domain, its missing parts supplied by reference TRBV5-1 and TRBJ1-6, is KAGVTQTPRYLIKTRGQQVTLSCSPISGHRSVSWYQQTPGQGLQFLFEYFSETQRNKGNFPGRFSGRQFSNSRSEMNVSTLELGDSALYLCASSIDRAPNSPLHFGNGTRLTVT.

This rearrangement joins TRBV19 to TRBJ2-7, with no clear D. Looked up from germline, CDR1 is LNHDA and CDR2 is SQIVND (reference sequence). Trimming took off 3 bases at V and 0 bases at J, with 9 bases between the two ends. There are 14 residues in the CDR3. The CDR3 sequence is CASSIYDSSYEQYF. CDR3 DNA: TGTGCCAGTAGTATTTATGATAGCTCCTACGAGCAGTACTTC.

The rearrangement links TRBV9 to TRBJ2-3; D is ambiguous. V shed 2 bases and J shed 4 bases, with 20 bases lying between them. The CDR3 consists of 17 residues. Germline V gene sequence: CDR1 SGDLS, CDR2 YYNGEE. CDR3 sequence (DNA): TGTGCCAGCAGCGTCGACCCCCATGGCCGGCGCGCAGATACGCAGTATTTT. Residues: CASSVDPHGRRADTQYF. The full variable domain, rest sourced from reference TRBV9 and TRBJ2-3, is DSGVTQTPKHLITATGQRVTLRCSPRSGDLSVYWYQQSLDQGLQFLIQYYNGEERAKGNILERFSAQQFPDLHSELNLSSLELGDSALYFCASSVDPHGRRADTQYFGPGTRLTVL.

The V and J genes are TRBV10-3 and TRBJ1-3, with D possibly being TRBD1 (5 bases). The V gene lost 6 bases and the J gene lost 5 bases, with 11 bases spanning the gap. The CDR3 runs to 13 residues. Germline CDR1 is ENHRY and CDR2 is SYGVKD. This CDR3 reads CAIREDTRNTIYF. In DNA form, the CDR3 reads TGTGCCATCAGGGAGGACACACGAAACACCATATATTTT.

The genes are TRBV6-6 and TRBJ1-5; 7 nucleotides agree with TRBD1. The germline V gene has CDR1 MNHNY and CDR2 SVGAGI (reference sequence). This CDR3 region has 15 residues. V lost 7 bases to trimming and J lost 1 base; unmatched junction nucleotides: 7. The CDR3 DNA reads TGTGCCAGCATTCCAACGGGACAGAGCAATCAGCCCCAGCATTTT. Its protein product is CASIPTGQSNQPQHF.

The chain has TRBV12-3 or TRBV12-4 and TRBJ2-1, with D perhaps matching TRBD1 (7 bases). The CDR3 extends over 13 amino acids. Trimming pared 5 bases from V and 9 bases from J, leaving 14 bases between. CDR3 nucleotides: TGTGCCAGCAGTCCTCGACAGGGAGGTGAGCAGTTCTTC. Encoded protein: CASSPRQGGEQFF.

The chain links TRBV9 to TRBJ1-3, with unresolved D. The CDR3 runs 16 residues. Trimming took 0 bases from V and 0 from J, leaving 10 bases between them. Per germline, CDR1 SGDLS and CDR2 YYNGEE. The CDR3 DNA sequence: TGTGCCAGCAGCGTAGAAGACGGTGGCTCTGGAAACACCATATATTTT. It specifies CASSVEDGGSGNTIYF.

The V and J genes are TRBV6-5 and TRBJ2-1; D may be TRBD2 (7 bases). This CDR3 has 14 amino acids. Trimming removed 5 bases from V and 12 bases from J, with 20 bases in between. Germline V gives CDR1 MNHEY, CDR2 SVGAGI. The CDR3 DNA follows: TGTGCCAGCAGTAAAACCCGGGGGGCGGGGTCGCAGTTCTTC. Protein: CASSKTRGAGSQFF.

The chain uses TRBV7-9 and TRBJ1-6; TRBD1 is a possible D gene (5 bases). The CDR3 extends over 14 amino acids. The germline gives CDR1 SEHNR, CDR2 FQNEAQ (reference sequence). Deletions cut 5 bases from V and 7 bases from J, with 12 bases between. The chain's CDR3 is CASSINQGNSPLHF. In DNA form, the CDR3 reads TGTGCCAGCAGCATCAACCAGGGAAATTCACCCCTCCACTTT.

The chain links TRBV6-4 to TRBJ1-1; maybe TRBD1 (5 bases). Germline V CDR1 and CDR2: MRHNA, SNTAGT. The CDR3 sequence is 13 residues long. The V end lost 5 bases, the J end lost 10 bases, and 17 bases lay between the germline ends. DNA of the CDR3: TGTGCCAGCAGTCCCGAAATGGGGGAGGGAGCTTTCTTT. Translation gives CASSPEMGEGAFF.

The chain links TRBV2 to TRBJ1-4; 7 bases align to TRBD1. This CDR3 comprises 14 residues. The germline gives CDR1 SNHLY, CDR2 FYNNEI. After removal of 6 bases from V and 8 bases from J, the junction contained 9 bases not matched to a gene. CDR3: CASSVEQGREKLFF. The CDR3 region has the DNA TGTGCCAGCAGCGTGGAACAGGGGCGAGAAAAACTGTTTTTT.

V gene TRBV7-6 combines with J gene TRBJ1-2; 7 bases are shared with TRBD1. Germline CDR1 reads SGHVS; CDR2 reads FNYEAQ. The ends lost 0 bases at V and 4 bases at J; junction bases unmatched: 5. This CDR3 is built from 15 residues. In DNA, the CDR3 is TGTGCCAGCAGCTTAGCACAACAGGGGATCTATGGCTACACCTTC. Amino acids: CASSLAQQGIYGYTF.

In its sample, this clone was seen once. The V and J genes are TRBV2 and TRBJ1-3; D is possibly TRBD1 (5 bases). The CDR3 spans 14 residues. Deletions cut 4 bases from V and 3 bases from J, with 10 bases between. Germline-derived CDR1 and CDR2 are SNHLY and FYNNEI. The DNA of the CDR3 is TGTGCCAGCAGTGCCGGGACTTATGGAAACACCATATATTTT. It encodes CASSAGTYGNTIYF.

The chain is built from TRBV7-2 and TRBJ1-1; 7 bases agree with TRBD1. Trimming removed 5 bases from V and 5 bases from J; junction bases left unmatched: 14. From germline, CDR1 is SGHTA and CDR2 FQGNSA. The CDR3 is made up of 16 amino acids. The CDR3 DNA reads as TGTGCCAGCAGCGACGATGGGAGGGGGCGGCGGACTGAAGCTTTCTTT. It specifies CASSDDGRGRRTEAFF.

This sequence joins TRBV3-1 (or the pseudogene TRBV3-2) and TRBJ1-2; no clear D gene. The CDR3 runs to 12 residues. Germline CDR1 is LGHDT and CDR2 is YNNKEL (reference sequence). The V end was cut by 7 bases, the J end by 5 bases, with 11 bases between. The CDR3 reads CASTEGRYGYTF. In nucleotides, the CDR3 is TGTGCCAGCACCGAGGGAAGGTATGGCTACACCTTC.

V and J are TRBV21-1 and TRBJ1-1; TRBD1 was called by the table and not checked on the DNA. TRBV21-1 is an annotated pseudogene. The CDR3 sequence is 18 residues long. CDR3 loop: CASSKLGRGARMNTEAFF. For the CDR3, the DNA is TGTGCCAGCAGCAAACTAGGCAGGGGGGCAAGGATGAACACTGAAGCTTTCTTT.

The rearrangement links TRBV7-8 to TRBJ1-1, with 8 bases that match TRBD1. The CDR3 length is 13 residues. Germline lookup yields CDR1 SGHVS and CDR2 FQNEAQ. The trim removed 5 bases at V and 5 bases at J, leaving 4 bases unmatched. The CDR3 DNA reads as TGTGCCAGCAGCCGGGACAGGAGAACTGAAGCTTTCTTT. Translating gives CASSRDRRTEAFF.

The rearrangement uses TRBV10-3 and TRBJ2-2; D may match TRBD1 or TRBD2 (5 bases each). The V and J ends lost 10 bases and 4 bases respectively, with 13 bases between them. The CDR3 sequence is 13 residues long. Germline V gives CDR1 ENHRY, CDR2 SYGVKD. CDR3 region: CATRSGTTGELFF. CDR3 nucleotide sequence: TGTGCCACCCGATCAGGGACCACCGGGGAGCTGTTTTTT.

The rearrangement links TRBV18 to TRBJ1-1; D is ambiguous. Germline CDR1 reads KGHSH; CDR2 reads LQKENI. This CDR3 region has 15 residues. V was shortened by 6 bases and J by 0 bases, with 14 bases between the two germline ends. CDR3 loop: CASSPSHGLNTEAFF. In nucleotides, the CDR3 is TGTGCCAGCTCCCCGAGTCATGGTTTGAACACTGAAGCTTTCTTT.

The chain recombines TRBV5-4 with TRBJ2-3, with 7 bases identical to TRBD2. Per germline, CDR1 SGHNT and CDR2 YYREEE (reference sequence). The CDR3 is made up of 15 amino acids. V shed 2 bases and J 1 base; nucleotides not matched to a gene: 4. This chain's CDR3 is CASSLPGGRTDTQYF. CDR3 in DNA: TGTGCCAGCAGCTTACCGGGGGGACGCACAGATACGCAGTATTTT.

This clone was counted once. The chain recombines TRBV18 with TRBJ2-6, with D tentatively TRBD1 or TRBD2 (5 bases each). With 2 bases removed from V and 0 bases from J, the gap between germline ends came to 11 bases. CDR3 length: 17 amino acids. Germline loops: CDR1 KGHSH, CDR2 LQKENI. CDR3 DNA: TGTGCCAGCTCACCAATTGGGGGTAGCTCTGGGGCCAACGTCCTGACTTTC. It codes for CASSPIGGSSGANVLTF.

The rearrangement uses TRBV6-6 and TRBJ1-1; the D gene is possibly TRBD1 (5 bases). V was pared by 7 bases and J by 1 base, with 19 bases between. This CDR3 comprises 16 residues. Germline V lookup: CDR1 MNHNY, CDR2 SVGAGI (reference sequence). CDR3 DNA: TGTGCCAGCACCGCGGGCCGACAGCAGAGGAACACTGAAGCTTTCTTT. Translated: CASTAGRQQRNTEAFF.

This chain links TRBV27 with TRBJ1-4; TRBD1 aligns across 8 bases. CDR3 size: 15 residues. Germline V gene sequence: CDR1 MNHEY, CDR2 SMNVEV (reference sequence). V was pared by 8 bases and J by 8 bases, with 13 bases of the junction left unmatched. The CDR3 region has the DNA TGTGCCAGCTGCAACCCGACAGGGGTAGGCGAAAAACTGTTTTTT. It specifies CASCNPTGVGEKLFF.

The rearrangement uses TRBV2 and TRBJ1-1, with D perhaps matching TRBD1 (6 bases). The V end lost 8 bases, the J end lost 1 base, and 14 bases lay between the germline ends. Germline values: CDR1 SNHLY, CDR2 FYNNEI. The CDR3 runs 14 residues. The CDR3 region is CASLGQRPNTEAFF. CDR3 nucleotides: TGTGCCAGCCTAGGACAGAGACCGAACACTGAAGCTTTCTTT.

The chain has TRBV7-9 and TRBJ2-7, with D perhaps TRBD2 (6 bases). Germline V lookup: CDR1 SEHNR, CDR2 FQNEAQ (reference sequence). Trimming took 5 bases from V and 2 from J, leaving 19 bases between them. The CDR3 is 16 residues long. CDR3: CASSRPEGGVPYEQYF. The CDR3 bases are TGTGCCAGCAGCCGCCCAGAGGGCGGGGTTCCCTACGAGCAGTACTTC.

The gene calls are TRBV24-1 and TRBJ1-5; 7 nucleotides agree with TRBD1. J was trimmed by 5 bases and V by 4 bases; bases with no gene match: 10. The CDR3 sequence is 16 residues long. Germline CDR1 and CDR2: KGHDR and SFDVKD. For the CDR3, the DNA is TGTGCCACCAGTGAGTCGACAGGGCTGGGAGATCAGCCCCAGCATTTT. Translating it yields CATSESTGLGDQPQHF.

CDR3 nucleotide sequence: TGCGCCAGCAGCCAAGATACTGGGCTAGCTATAACAGATACGCAGTATTTT. It translates to CASSQDTGLAITDTQYF. The J gene is TRBJ2-3, the V gene TRBV4-1, with D possibly TRBD2 on 5 matching bases. Germline CDR1 reads MGHRA; CDR2 reads YSYEKL. V was pared by 0 bases and J by 3 bases, with 16 bases between. The CDR3 is 17 amino acids.

The DNA of the CDR3 is TGTGCCAGCAGCGTAGAGGGCACCGCTGACTATGGCTACACCTTC. This encodes CASSVEGTADYGYTF. The chain employs TRBV9 and TRBJ1-2; D gene uncertain. V gave up 0 bases and J gave up 3 bases, with 12 bases separating them. Germline V lookup: CDR1 SGDLS, CDR2 YYNGEE. The CDR3 is 15 amino acids.

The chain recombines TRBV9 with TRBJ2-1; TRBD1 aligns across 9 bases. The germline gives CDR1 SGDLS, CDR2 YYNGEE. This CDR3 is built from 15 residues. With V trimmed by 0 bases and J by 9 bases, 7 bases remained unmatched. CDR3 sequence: CASSVGGTGLAEQFF. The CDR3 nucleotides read TGTGCCAGCAGCGTAGGTGGGACAGGGCTTGCTGAGCAGTTCTTC.

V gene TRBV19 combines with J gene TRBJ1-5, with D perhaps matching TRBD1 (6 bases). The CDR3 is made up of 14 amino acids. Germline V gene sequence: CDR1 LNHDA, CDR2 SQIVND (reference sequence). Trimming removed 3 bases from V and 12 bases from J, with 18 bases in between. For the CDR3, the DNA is TGTGCCAGTAGTATGGACACCGCTAAGGGGGTCCAGCATTTT. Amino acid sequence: CASSMDTAKGVQHF.